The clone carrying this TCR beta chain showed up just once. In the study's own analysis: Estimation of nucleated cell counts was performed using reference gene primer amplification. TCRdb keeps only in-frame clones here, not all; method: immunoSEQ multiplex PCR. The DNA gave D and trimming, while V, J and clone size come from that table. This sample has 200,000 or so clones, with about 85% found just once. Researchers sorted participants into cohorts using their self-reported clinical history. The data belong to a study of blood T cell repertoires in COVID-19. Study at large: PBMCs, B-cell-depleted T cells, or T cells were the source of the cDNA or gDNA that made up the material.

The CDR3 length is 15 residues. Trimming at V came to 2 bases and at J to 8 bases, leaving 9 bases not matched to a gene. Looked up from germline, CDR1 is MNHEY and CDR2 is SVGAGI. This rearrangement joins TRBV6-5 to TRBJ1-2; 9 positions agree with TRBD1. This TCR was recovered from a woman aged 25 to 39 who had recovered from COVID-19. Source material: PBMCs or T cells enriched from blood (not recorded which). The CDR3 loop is CASSYETGGIRGYTF. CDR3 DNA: TGTGCCAGCAGTTACGAGACAGGGGGAATCAGGGGCTACACCTTC.